This entry lists 13 T cell receptor beta chains sequenced from one sample in a study of shared clonotypes between healthy human individuals. The repertoire was sequenced with immunoSEQ multiplex PCR; TCRdb's copy has only in-frame clones and lacks some. The sample yields roughly 640,000 clones, less than 85% seen once. Sequencing was performed on memory CD4+ T cells sorted from blood. The subset: CD45RA-negative fraction. These receptor sequences come from a woman aged 25-40 years in good health.

The chain uses TRBV7-9 and TRBJ1-1; D uncertain. This CDR3 is 12 amino acids long. In germline, CDR1 is SEHNR, CDR2 FQNEAQ (reference sequence). V was shortened by 5 bases and J by 4 bases, with 8 bases between the two germline ends. DNA of the CDR3: TGTGCCAGCAGCCCGAGGAGCACTGAAGCTTTCTTT. Translating gives CASSPRSTEAFF.

The chain combines TRBV4-1 with TRBJ1-1, with D perhaps TRBD1 (6 bases). Germline loops: CDR1 MGHRA, CDR2 YSYEKL. The ends were cut back, 1 base at V and 8 bases at J, with 14 bases in the middle. This CDR3 has 14 residues. CDR3 loop: CASSQAGTHLEAFF. The CDR3 DNA sequence: TGCGCCAGCAGCCAAGCAGGGACACATTTAGAAGCTTTCTTT.

The V and J genes are TRBV4-1 and TRBJ2-1; tentatively, D is TRBD2 (7 bases). Trimming left V 1 base short and J 7 bases short, with 17 bases between. Germline loops: CDR1 MGHRA, CDR2 YSYEKL. The CDR3 is 16 amino acids. In DNA, the CDR3 is TGCGCCAGCAGCCAAGTGAGGGGGAGGGTCGTAAATGAGCAGTTCTTC. Translating gives CASSQVRGRVVNEQFF.

The chain has TRBV18 and TRBJ1-4, with D uncertain. This CDR3 comprises 13 residues. The V end lost 4 bases, the J end lost 3 bases, and 6 bases lay between the germline ends. The germline gives CDR1 KGHSH, CDR2 LQKENI. CDR3 coding DNA: TGTGCCAGCTCACGCGGGCCTAATGAAAAACTGTTTTTT. It encodes CASSRGPNEKLFF.

The chain links TRBV7-8 to TRBJ1-1, with 10 bases lining up with TRBD1. The length of the CDR3 is 16 residues. Unmatched junction bases numbered 16, after V lost 5 bases and J lost 10 bases. Germline CDR1 reads SGHVS; CDR2 reads FQNEAQ. The CDR3 is CASSRGRQGARRGAFF. The CDR3 DNA sequence: TGTGCCAGCAGCCGGGGCCGACAGGGGGCGCGGAGGGGAGCTTTCTTT.

CDR3 in amino acids: CASTGQANTEAFF. The DNA of the CDR3 is TGTGCCAGCACTGGACAGGCGAACACTGAAGCTTTCTTT. The J gene is TRBJ1-1, the V gene TRBV7-9, with 7 bases aligning to TRBD1. This CDR3 is 13 amino acids long. The germline gives CDR1 SEHNR, CDR2 FQNEAQ (reference sequence). V lost 7 bases and J lost 1; bases outside the gene matches: 3.

J is TRBJ2-7 and V is TRBV5-1, with D maybe TRBD2 (5 bases). The germline V and J ends were trimmed by 3 bases and 0 bases, with 7 bases remaining between them. Germline V gene data show CDR1 as SGHRS and CDR2 as YFSETQ. The CDR3 runs 13 residues. CDR3 DNA sequence: TGCGCCAGCAGCTCCCGGGACTCCTACGAGCAGTACTTC. Residues: CASSSRDSYEQYF.

This chain connects TRBV11-2 to TRBJ2-3; TRBD2 matches at 8 bases. V gave up 2 bases and J gave up 2 bases; unmatched junction bases: 6. The CDR3 runs 16 residues. Germline V gives CDR1 SGHAT, CDR2 FQNNGV. DNA for the CDR3: TGTGCCAGCAGCTTATTTAGCGGGATCAACACAGATACGCAGTATTTT. Its protein product is CASSLFSGINTDTQYF.

J is TRBJ2-6 and V is TRBV4-1; 7 bases fit TRBD1. The length of the CDR3 is 21 residues. Per the germline V gene, CDR1 is MGHRA and CDR2 is YSYEKL. With V trimmed by 6 bases and J by 0 bases, 20 bases remained unmatched. This chain's CDR3 is CASSRVATTGTEGSGANVLTF. DNA of the CDR3: TGCGCCAGCAGTCGCGTCGCAACCACCGGGACAGAGGGCTCTGGGGCCAACGTCCTGACTTTC.

About this clone itself: Additional DNA sequences in this sample encode the identical CDR3. The chain combines TRBV4-1 with TRBJ2-7; D unclear. The CDR3 spans 15 residues. Germline values: CDR1 MGHRA, CDR2 YSYEKL. Trimming left V 0 bases short and J 0 bases short, with 9 bases between. CDR3 in amino acids: CASSQDPGPSYEQYF. The CDR3 DNA reads as TGCGCCAGCAGCCAAGACCCCGGACCCTCCTACGAGCAGTACTTC.

The sample holds a few counts of this clone. The chain employs TRBV5-1 and TRBJ2-2; TRBD1 agrees at 8 bases. Germline CDR1 reads SGHRS; CDR2 reads YFSETQ. The CDR3 totals 13 residues. V lost 4 bases to trimming and J lost 9 bases; unmatched junction nucleotides: 5. The CDR3 reads CASSTGTGRELFF. CDR3 DNA: TGCGCCAGCAGCACTGGGACAGGTCGGGAGCTGTTTTTT.

The chain is built from TRBV11-2 and TRBJ2-7; tentatively, D is TRBD1 or TRBD2 (6 bases each). V gave up 0 bases and J gave up 4 bases, with 13 bases separating them. Germline lookup yields CDR1 SGHAT and CDR2 FQNNGV. The CDR3 has 15 amino acids. CDR3 region: CASSLDRGDNYEQYF. CDR3 DNA sequence: TGTGCCAGCAGCTTAGATCGCGGGGACAATTACGAGCAGTACTTC.

The V and J genes are TRBV27 and TRBJ2-7; 7 nucleotides match TRBD2. The germline gives CDR1 MNHEY, CDR2 SMNVEV (reference sequence). CDR3 size: 15 residues. Germline trimming cut 2 bases from V and 2 bases from J; bases unmatched to any gene: 6. CDR3 loop: CASSLSGTQAYEQYF. CDR3 DNA: TGTGCCAGCAGTTTAAGCGGGACGCAAGCCTACGAGCAGTACTTC.